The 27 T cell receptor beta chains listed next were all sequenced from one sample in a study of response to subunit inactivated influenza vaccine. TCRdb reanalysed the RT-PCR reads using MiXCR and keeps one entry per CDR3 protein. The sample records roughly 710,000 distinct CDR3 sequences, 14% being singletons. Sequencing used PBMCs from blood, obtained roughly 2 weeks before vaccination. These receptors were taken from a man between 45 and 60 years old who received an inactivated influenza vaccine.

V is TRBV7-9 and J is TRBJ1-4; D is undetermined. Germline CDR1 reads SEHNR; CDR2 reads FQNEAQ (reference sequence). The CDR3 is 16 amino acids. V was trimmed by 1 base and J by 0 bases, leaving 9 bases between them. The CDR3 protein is CASSLVVTATNEKLFF. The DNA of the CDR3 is TGTGCCAGCAGCTTAGTGGTGACTGCAACTAATGAAAAACTGTTTTTT.

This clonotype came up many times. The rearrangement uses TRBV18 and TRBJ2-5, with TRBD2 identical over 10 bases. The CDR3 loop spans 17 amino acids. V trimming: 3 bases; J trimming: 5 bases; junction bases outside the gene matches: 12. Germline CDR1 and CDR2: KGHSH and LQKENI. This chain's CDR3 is CASSPLSQREGLETQYF. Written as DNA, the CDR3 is TGTGCCAGCTCACCCTTATCCCAGCGGGAGGGCCTTGAGACCCAGTACTTC. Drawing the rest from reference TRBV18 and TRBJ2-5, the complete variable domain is NAGVMQNPRHLVRRRGQEARLRCSPMKGHSHVYWYRQLPEEGLKFMVYLQKENIIDESGMPKERFSAEFPKEGPSILRIQQVVRGDSAAYFCASSPLSQREGLETQYFGPGTRLLVL.

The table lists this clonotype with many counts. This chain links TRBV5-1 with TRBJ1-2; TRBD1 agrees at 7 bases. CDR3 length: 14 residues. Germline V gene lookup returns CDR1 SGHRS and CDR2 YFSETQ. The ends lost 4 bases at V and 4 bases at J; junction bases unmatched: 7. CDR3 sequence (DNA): TGCGCCAGCAGCGCCCTACAGGGGTTCTATGGCTACACCTTC. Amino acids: CASSALQGFYGYTF.

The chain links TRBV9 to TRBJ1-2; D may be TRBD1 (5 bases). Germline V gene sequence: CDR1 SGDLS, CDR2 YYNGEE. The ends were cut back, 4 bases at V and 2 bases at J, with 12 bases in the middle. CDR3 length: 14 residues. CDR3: CASSPREGNYGYTF. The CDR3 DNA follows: TGTGCCAGCAGCCCTCGGGAGGGGAACTATGGCTACACCTTC. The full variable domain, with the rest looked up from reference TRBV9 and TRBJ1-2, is DSGVTQTPKHLITATGQRVTLRCSPRSGDLSVYWYQQSLDQGLQFLIQYYNGEERAKGNILERFSAQQFPDLHSELNLSSLELGDSALYFCASSPREGNYGYTFGSGTRLTVV.

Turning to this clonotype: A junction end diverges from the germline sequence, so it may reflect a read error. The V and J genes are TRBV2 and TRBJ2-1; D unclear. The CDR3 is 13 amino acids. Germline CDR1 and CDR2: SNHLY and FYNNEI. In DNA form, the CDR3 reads TGTGCCAGCACTCTGAACTCCGACAATGAGCAGTTCTTC. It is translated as CASTLNSDNEQFF.

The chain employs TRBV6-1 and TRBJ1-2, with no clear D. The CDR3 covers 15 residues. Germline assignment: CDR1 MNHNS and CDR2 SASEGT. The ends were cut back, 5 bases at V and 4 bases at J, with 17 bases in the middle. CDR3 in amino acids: CASSKPPGRFYGYTF. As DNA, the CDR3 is TGTGCCAGCAGTAAACCCCCGGGTCGATTCTATGGCTACACCTTC.

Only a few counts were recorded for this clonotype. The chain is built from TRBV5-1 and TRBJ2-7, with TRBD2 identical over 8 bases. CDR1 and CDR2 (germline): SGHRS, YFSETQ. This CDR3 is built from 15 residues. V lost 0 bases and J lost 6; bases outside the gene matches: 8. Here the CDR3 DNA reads TGCGCCAGCAGCTTGGTTTCGGGAGGGCCGGGCGAGCAGTACTTC. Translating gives CASSLVSGGPGEQYF.

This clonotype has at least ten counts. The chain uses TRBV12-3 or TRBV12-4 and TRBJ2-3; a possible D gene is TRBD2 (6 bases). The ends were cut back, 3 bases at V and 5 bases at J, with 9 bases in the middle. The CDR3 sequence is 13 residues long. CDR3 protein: CASSLDYLDTQYF. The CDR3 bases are TGTGCCAGCAGTTTGGACTACTTAGATACGCAGTATTTT.

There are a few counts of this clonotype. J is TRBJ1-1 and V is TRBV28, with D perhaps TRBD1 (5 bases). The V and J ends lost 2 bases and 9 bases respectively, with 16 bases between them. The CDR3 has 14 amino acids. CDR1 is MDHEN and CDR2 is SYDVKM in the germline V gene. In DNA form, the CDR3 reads TGTGCCAGCAGTTTAGGGGGGTCTAAAAACAAAGCTTTCTTT. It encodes CASSLGGSKNKAFF.

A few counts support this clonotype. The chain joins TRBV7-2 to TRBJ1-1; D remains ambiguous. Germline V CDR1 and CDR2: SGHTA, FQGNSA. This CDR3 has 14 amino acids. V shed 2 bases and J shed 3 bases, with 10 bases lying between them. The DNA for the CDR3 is TGTGCCAGCAGCTTAAGACGGTGGGACACTGAAGCTTTCTTT. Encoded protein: CASSLRRWDTEAFF. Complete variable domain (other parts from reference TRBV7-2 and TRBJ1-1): GAGVSQSPSNKVTEKGKDVELRCDPISGHTALYWYRQSLGQGLEFLIYFQGNSAPDKSGLPSDRFSAERTGGSVSTLTIQRTQQEDSAVYLCASSLRRWDTEAFFGQGTRLTVV.

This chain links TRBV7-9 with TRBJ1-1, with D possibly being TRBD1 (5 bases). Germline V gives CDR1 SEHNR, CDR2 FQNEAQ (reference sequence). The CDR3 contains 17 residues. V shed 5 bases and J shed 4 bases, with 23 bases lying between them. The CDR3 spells CASSLSQGRVLGTEAFF. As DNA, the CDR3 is TGTGCCAGCAGCCTCTCCCAGGGACGGGTCTTGGGCACTGAAGCTTTCTTT.

Here the CDR3 reads CSASWTAGNTIYF. DNA of the CDR3: TGCAGTGCTTCGTGGACAGCCGGAAACACCATATATTTT. The chain carries TRBV20-1 and TRBJ1-3; D possibly corresponds to TRBD1 (6 bases). The V gene's germline CDR1 is DFQATT and CDR2 SNEGSKA (reference sequence). CDR3 length equals 13 residues. Trimming pared 5 bases from V and 4 bases from J, leaving 12 bases between.

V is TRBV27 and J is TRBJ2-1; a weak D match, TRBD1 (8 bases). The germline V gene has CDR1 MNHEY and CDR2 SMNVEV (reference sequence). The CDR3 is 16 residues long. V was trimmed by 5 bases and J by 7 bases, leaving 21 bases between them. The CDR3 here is CASSPVRTGRVNEQFF. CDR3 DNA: TGTGCCAGCAGTCCCGTTAGGACAGGGAGGGTGAATGAGCAGTTCTTC.

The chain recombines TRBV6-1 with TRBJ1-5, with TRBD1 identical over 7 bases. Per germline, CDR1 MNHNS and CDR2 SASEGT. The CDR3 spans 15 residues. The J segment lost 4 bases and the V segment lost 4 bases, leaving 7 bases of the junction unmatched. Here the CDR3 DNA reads TGTGCCAGCAGTGCCCGGACAGGAGATAATCAGCCCCAGCATTTT. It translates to CASSARTGDNQPQHF.

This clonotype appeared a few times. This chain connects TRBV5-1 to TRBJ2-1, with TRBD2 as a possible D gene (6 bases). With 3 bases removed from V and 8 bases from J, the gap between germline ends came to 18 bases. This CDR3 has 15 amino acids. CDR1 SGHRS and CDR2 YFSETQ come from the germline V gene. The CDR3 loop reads CASSYRDLGLDEQFF. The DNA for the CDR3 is TGCGCCAGCAGCTACCGGGACTTGGGTTTGGATGAGCAGTTCTTC.

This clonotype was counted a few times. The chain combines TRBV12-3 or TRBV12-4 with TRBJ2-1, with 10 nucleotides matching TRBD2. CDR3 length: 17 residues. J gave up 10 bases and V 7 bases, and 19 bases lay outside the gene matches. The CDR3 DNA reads TGTGCCAGCAAGTACTCGGGTGTAGCGGGAGGTGTCAGCGAGCAGTTCTTC. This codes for CASKYSGVAGGVSEQFF.

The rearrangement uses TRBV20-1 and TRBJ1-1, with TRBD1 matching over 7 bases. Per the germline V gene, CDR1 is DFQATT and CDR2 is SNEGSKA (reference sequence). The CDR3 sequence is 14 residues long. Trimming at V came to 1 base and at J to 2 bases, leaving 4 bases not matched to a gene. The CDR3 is CSARAGTANTEAFF. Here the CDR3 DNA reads TGCAGTGCTAGAGCCGGGACAGCTAACACTGAAGCTTTCTTT.

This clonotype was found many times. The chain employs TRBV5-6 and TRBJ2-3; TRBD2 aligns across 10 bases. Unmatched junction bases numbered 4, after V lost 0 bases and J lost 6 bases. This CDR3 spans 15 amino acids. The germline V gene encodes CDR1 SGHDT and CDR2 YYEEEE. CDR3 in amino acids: CASSLVGLASDTQYF. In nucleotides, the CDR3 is TGTGCCAGCAGCTTGGTGGGACTAGCGAGCGATACGCAGTATTTT. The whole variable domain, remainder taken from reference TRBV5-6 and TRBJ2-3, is DAGVTQSPTHLIKTRGQQVTLRCSPKSGHDTVSWYQQALGQGPQFIFQYYEEEERQRGNFPDRFSGHQFPNYSSELNVNALLLGDSALYLCASSLVGLASDTQYFGPGTRLTVL.

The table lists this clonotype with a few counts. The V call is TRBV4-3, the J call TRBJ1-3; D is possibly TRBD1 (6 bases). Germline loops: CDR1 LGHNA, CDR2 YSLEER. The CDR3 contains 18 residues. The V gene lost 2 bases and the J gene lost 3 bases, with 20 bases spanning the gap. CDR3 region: CASSQNPTTGVGGNTIYF. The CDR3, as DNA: TGCGCCAGCAGCCAAAACCCGACGACAGGAGTCGGTGGAAACACCATATATTTT.

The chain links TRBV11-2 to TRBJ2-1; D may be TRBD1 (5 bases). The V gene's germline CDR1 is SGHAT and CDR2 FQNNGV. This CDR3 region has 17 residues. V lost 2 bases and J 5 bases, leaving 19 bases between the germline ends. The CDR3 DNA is TGTGCCAGCAGCTTATTTTACGGCCAGGGAAGCCACAATGAGCAGTTCTTC. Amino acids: CASSLFYGQGSHNEQFF.

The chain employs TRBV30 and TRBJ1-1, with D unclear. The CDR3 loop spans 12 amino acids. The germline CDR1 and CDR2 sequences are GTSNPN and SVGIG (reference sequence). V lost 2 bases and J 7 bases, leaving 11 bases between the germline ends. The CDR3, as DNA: TGTGCCTGGAGTCCGGGTGGGGTTGAAGCTTTCTTT. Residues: CAWSPGGVEAFF.

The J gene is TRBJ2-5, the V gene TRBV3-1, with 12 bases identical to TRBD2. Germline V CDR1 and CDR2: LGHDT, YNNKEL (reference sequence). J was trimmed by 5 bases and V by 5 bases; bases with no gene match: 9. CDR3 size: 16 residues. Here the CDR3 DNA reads TGTGCCAGCAGCTCAACTGACGGGACTAGCGGGGAGACCCAGTACTTC. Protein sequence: CASSSTDGTSGETQYF.

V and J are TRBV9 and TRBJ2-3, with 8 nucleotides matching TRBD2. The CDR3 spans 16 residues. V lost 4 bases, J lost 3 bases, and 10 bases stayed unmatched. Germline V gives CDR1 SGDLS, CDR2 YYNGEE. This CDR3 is CASSSYLAGTTDTQYF. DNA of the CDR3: TGTGCCAGCAGCTCGTACCTAGCGGGTACTACAGATACGCAGTATTTT.

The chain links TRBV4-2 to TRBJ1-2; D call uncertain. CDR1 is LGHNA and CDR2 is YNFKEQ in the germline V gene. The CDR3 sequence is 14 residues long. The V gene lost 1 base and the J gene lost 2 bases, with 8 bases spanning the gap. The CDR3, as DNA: TGTGCCAGCAGCCAAGGGATGGGAAACTATGGCTACACCTTC. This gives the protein CASSQGMGNYGYTF.

CDR3 DNA sequence: TGTGCCAGCATCAAGGGGAGGGTGATTAGTCCCGGGGAGCTGTTTTTT. It yields the protein CASIKGRVISPGELFF. The V gene is TRBV28, the J gene TRBJ2-2, with 7 bases fitting TRBD2. The CDR3 spans 16 residues. The J segment lost 6 bases and the V segment lost 7 bases, leaving 14 bases of the junction unmatched. Germline CDR1 reads MDHEN; CDR2 reads SYDVKM.

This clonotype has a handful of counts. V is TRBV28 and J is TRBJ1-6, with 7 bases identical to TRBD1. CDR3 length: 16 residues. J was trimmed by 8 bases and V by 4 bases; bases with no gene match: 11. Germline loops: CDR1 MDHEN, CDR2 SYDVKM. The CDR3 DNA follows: TGTGCCAGCAGTTCGACTCGACAGGGCTGGTATTCACCCCTCCACTTT. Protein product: CASSSTRQGWYSPLHF.

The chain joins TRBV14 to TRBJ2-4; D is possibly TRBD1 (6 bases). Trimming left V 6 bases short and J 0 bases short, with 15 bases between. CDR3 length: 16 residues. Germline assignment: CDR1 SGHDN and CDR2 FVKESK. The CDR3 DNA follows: TGTGCCAGCAGGGGAACGGGACACATAGCCAAAAACATTCAGTACTTC. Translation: CASRGTGHIAKNIQYF.